This TCR beta chain was recovered during a study of blood T cell repertoires in COVID-19. The assay was immunoSEQ multiplex PCR, and TCRdb's table has in-frame clones only and misses some. Seen here are approximately 430,000 clones, roughly 85% observed once, and the top ten hold 1.4%. V was shortened by 7 bases and J by 6 bases, with 16 bases between the two germline ends. CDR1 is WSHSY and CDR2 is SAAADI in the germline V gene. CDR3 length: 13 amino acids. Specimen: peripheral blood. The chain recombines TRBV10-2 with TRBJ2-7; D ambiguous. This receptor was identified in a woman in her twenties or thirties with active or convalescent COVID-19. In DNA form, the CDR3 reads TGCGCCAGCAAGTACAAGACAACATCCGAGCAGTACTTC. It encodes CASKYKTTSEQYF.